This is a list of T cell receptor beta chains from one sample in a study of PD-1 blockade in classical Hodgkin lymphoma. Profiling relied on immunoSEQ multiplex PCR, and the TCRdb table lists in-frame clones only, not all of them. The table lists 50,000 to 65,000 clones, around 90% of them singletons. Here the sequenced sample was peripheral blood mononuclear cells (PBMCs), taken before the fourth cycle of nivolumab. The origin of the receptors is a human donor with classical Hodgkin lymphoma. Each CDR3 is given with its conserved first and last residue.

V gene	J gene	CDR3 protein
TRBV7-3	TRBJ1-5	CASSLTGDQPQHF
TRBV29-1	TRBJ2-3	CSVEGFHTAGGSTDTQYF
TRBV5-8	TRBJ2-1	CASRTLSNSYNEQFF
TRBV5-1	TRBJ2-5	CASSLPHQETQYF
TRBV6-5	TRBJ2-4	CASSYVASWAKNIQYF
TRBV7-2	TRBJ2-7	CASSPQDRIYEQYF
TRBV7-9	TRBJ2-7	CASSTGNLYEQYF
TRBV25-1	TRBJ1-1	CASSESGRLNTEAFF
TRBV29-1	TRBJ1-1	CSVAQGMANTEAFF
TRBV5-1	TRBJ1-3	CASSLRGAFGNTIYF
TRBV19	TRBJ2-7	CASSIDPGTGAEQYF
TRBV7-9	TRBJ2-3	CASSRLVTDTQYF
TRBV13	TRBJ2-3	CASSGGTGGRGTDTQYF
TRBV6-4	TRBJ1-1	CASSWTPEAFF
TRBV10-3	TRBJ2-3	CAISRGHLTDTQYF
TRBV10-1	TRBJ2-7	CASSETSGYEQYF
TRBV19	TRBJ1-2	CASSIWSGQGNYGYTF
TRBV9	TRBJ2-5	CASSVGGGLETQYF
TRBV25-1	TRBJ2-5	CASSEGGQETQYF
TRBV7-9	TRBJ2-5	CASSRFRDRGGETQYF
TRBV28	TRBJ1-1	CASSLSGVNTEAFF
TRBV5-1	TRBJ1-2	CASSSNRGLNYGYTF
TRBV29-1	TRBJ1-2	CSVEDLALGGDYGYTF
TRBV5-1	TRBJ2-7	CASSSLRVPYEQYF